Following are 9 T cell receptor beta chains from one sample sequenced in a study of CD8 T cells in Susac syndrome. Reverse transcription used roughly 0.45 to 1 ug RNA and random hexamers. TCRdb independently ran MiXCR on the immunoSEQ multiplex PCR reads; one entry per CDR3 protein. This sample yields 150,000 to 200,000 distinct CDR3 sequences, of which over 90% are seen a single time; 0.15% to 0.2% belongs to the top ten. Sequencing input: CD8+ T cells from PBMCs. The receptor set was obtained from a human donor with Susac syndrome.

The rearrangement joins TRBV29-1 to TRBJ2-7; D is tentatively TRBD1 or TRBD2 (5 bases each). The CDR3 length is 13 residues. Trimming took 7 bases from V and 3 from J, leaving 16 bases between them. Germline lookup yields CDR1 SQVTM and CDR2 ANQGSEA. The CDR3 bases are TGCAGCGCCGGGGACGGGGAACTCTACGAGCAGTACTTC. Its protein product is CSAGDGELYEQYF.

The count of this clonotype is one. V and J are TRBV4-1 and TRBJ2-5; D remains unclear. Germline V gives CDR1 MGHRA, CDR2 YSYEKL. This CDR3 is built from 13 residues. Trimming cost V 3 bases and J 5 bases, with 10 bases left between them. This CDR3 reads CASSQPGWETQYF. The CDR3 bases are TGCGCCAGCAGCCAGCCCGGGTGGGAGACCCAGTACTTC.

The chain recombines TRBV9 with TRBJ2-1; possibly TRBD1 for D (6 bases). Germline V gene data show CDR1 as SGDLS and CDR2 as YYNGEE. The ends were cut back, 3 bases at V and 9 bases at J, with 10 bases in the middle. The CDR3 covers 12 residues. This chain's CDR3 is CASSAGVREQFF. Written as DNA, the CDR3 is TGTGCCAGCAGCGCAGGGGTCCGTGAGCAGTTCTTC.

The J gene is TRBJ1-6, the V gene TRBV3-1; D gene ambiguous. Germline V gene sequence: CDR1 LGHDT, CDR2 YNNKEL (reference sequence). This CDR3 has 13 residues. Trimming removed 8 bases from V and 11 bases from J, with 16 bases in between. The DNA for the CDR3 is TGTGCCAGCGCCCTTGGAGGTAGTGCACCCCTCCACTTT. This codes for CASALGGSAPLHF.

The chain links TRBV2 to TRBJ2-5; a possible D gene is TRBD1 (5 bases). The germline V gene encodes CDR1 SNHLY and CDR2 FYNNEI. CDR3 length equals 16 residues. Trimming took 9 bases from V and 3 from J, leaving 23 bases between them. The CDR3 sequence: CASNPTIGAFKETQYF. DNA for the CDR3: TGTGCCAGTAACCCTACGATAGGGGCATTCAAAGAGACCCAGTACTTC.

V usage is TRBV6-2 or TRBV6-3 and J usage is TRBJ1-1; TRBD1 is a possible D gene (6 bases). The CDR3 contains 11 residues. The germline gives CDR1 MNHEY, CDR2 SVGEGT. Trimming took off 7 bases at V and 7 bases at J, with 10 bases between the two ends. The CDR3 sequence is CASNQGYEAFF. The DNA of the CDR3 is TGTGCCAGCAACCAGGGGTATGAAGCTTTCTTT.

In this sample, this clonotype turned up once. The chain couples TRBV20-1 to TRBJ2-3, with 9 nucleotides matching TRBD2. Per germline, CDR1 DFQATT and CDR2 SNEGSKA (reference sequence). Trimming at V came to 2 bases and at J to 0 bases, leaving 9 bases not matched to a gene. The CDR3 has 17 residues. The CDR3: CSARRWETSGSTDTQYF. The CDR3 DNA follows: TGCAGTGCTAGACGTTGGGAGACTAGCGGAAGCACAGATACGCAGTATTTT.

This rearrangement joins TRBV13 to TRBJ2-7; D is ambiguous. The CDR3 extends over 15 amino acids. Germline lookup yields CDR1 PRHDT and CDR2 FYEKMQ (reference sequence). Trimming took off 0 bases at V and 2 bases at J, with 11 bases between the two ends. The CDR3 DNA is TGTGCCAGCAGCTTAGGTTTTAAACAGACCTACGAGCAGTACTTC. This codes for CASSLGFKQTYEQYF.

V and J are TRBV12-3 or TRBV12-4 and TRBJ2-5; D unclear. With the DNA end fitting TRBJ2-7 better, the J assignment may be wrong. The CDR3 runs 12 residues. The CDR3 here is CASSLGGLEQYF. In DNA, the CDR3 is TGTGCCAGCAGTTTAGGGGGTCTCGAGCAGTACTTC.